The 11 T cell receptor beta chains in this list originate from one sample, sequenced in a study of blood T cell repertoires in COVID-19. This table comes from immunoSEQ multiplex PCR, and its TCRdb copy is limited to in-frame clones, with some not included. The sample contains around 80,000 clones, more than 65% of which appear only once. Input material: peripheral blood. The receptors originated from a woman of 80 years or more with active or convalescent COVID-19.

The chain uses TRBV11-2 and TRBJ2-2; the D is unclear. The V end lost 1 base, the J end lost 0 bases, and 12 bases lay between the germline ends. CDR3 length: 17 residues. CDR1 and CDR2 from the germline V gene are SGHAT and FQNNGV. The CDR3: CASSLAQAITNTGELFF. CDR3 nucleotide sequence: TGTGCCAGCAGCTTAGCGCAGGCAATAACGAACACCGGGGAGCTGTTTTTT.

The chain couples TRBV30 to TRBJ1-6; D not resolved. V lost 0 bases and J lost 8, with 5 bases in between. Germline assignment: CDR1 GTSNPN and CDR2 SVGIG (reference sequence). The CDR3 is 12 amino acids. CDR3 bases: TGTGCCTGGAGTGTTATAGATTCACCCCTCCACTTT. Its protein product is CAWSVIDSPLHF.

This sequence joins TRBV12-3 or TRBV12-4 and TRBJ1-1; D remains unclear. V lost 6 bases and J 4 bases, leaving 12 bases between the germline ends. The CDR3 is made up of 13 amino acids. For the CDR3, the DNA is TGTGCCAGCAGCCTTAAATCTACCACTGAAGCTTTCTTT. It yields the protein CASSLKSTTEAFF.

J is TRBJ2-5 and V is TRBV2, with D maybe TRBD2 (5 bases). V was cut by 4 bases and J by 0 bases, with 15 bases left in between. CDR3 length: 16 residues. Germline CDR1 SNHLY, CDR2 FYNNEI. The CDR3 loop is CASSVGSSSYQETQYF. CDR3 DNA sequence: TGTGCCAGCAGTGTAGGGAGTAGTTCGTACCAAGAGACCCAGTACTTC.

J is TRBJ1-6 and V is TRBV19; 10 nucleotides agree with TRBD1. CDR3 length: 18 residues. The germline V gene has CDR1 LNHDA and CDR2 SQIVND (reference sequence). Unmatched junction bases numbered 8, after V lost 5 bases and J lost 1 base. DNA of the CDR3: TGTGCCAGTAGTCCGCGGACAGGGGGAAGGTCCTATAATTCACCCCTCCACTTT. It yields the protein CASSPRTGGRSYNSPLHF.

The rearrangement joins TRBV10-1 to TRBJ2-7, with TRBD2 as a possible D gene (7 bases). The CDR3 is made up of 15 amino acids. Between the trimmed V and J ends, which lost 0 bases and 3 bases, there was a span of 12 bases. CDR1 WNHNN and CDR2 SYGVQD come from the germline V gene (reference sequence). The CDR3 nucleotides are TGCGCCAGCAGTGAGTCGCGGGGGCGTAACTACGAGCAGTACTTC. This codes for CASSESRGRNYEQYF.

This chain links TRBV3-1 (or the pseudogene TRBV3-2) with TRBJ1-4; D is uncertain. Between the trimmed V and J ends, which lost 0 bases and 10 bases, there was a span of 21 bases. The CDR3 runs to 17 residues. CDR1 is LGHDT, CDR2 YNNKEL, per germline (reference sequence). The CDR3 bases are TGTGCCAGCAGCCAAGATAATTTGGGTCGACTGAGCGGAAAACTGTTTTTT. Amino acids: CASSQDNLGRLSGKLFF.

The chain is built from TRBV13 and TRBJ2-1; TRBD2 aligns across 13 bases. The V gene's germline CDR1 is PRHDT and CDR2 FYEKMQ (reference sequence). The CDR3 has 17 residues. Trimming took 4 bases from V and 7 from J; bases not matched to a gene: 10. Written as DNA, the CDR3 is TGTGCCAGCAGCTCGGGGACTAGCGGGGCCTTAGGGAATGAGCAGTTCTTC. This sequence encodes CASSSGTSGALGNEQFF.

The sample holds a few counts of this clone. This chain joins TRBV7-9 and TRBJ1-1, with D tentatively TRBD1 (6 bases). V was clipped by 4 bases and J by 2 bases, with 11 bases between them. The CDR3 is made up of 14 amino acids. Per the germline V gene, CDR1 is SEHNR and CDR2 is FQNEAQ (reference sequence). The CDR3 bases are TGTGCCAGCAGCTCAGGACAGATTAACACTGAAGCTTTCTTT. It encodes CASSSGQINTEAFF.

In this sample, this clone turned up a few times. The chain employs TRBV4-3 and TRBJ1-6; D remains ambiguous. This CDR3 is built from 14 residues. Germline V gene lookup returns CDR1 LGHNA and CDR2 YSLEER. The V and J ends lost 0 bases and 10 bases respectively, with 10 bases between them. The CDR3 region is CASSQDRGGSPLHF. CDR3 sequence (DNA): TGCGCCAGCAGCCAAGACCGGGGAGGGTCACCCCTCCACTTT.

This clone has just one count. The chain links TRBV19 to TRBJ1-2; no definite D call. This CDR3 comprises 14 residues. Germline V gives CDR1 LNHDA, CDR2 SQIVND (reference sequence). The V gene lost 1 base and the J gene lost 4 bases, with 10 bases spanning the gap. The CDR3 DNA sequence: TGTGCCAGTAGTATAGCGATCCGGGTCTATGGCTACACCTTC. It specifies CASSIAIRVYGYTF.